The clone carrying this T cell receptor beta chain was observed many times. Its antigen is not identified. MiXCR was run by TCRdb on the reads, yielding one entry per CDR3 protein. The data show tens of thousands of distinct CDR3 sequences, with around 20% seen just once and 60% to 75% held by the top ten. The V end was cut by 1 base, the J end by 3 bases, with 13 bases between. The CDR3 has 16 amino acids. CDR1 is SGHTA and CDR2 is FQGNSA in the germline V gene. These data are taken from a study of T cell repertoires in cytomegalovirus infection. Study-level background: Based on public TCR beta signatures, there were indications of CMV infection and of a matching HLA type. Study outcomes and limitations: Identification of carriers of CMV plus the relevant HLA was performed using cumulative public TCR beta family frequency.

The material sequenced was CD8+ T cells from cultured PBMCs, taken from culture after CMV antigen stimulation. The source is a human donor in good health (CMV status not recorded). Some clones in this sample may be carry-over from other donors' samples. The V and J genes are TRBV7-2 and TRBJ1-5; weak D call: TRBD1 (6 bases). CDR3 nucleotides: TGTGCCAGCAGCTTAGGGGGGGCAGGTCACAATCAGCCCCAGCATTTT. This translates into CASSLGGAGHNQPQHF.